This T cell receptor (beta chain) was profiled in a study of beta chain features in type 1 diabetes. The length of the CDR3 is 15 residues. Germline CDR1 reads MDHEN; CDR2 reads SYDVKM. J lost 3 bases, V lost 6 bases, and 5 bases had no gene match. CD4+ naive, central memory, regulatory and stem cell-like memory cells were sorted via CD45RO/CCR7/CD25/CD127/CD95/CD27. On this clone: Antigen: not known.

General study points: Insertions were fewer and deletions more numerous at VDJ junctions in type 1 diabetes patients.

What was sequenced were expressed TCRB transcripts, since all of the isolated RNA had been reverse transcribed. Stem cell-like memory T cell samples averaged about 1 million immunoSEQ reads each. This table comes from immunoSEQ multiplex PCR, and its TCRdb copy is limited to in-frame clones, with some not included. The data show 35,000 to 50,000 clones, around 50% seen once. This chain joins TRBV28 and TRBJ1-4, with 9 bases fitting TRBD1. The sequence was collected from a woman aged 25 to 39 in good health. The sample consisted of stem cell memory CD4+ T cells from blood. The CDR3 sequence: CASRTGGTANEKLFF. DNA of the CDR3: TGTGCCAGCAGGACAGGGGGTACGGCTAATGAAAAACTGTTTTTT.